This T cell receptor beta chain emerged from a study of T cell responses to AZD1222 COVID-19 vaccine. At the level of the study: The analysis combined second doses at about 4 or about 12 weeks. Study conclusions and caveats: Targets within unmutated variant regions were reportedly found for nearly half of spike-specific TCRs. Donors in the cohort were predominantly white British and more often female, and clonal diversity was possibly underestimated.

V lost 3 bases to trimming and J lost 7 bases; unmatched junction nucleotides: 13. Germline V gene sequence: CDR1 GTSNPN, CDR2 SVGIG (reference sequence). The CDR3 is 16 residues long. The repertoire was sequenced with immunoSEQ multiplex PCR; TCRdb's copy has only in-frame clones and lacks some. The data show roughly 120,000 clones, 81% seen once. Regarding this clone: The antigen remains unidentified.

The chain couples TRBV30 to TRBJ2-3; 10 bases are shared with TRBD2. This TCR was sampled from an adult in good health. Sequences were derived from peripheral blood, sampled on day 0 of AZD1222 vaccination. DNA of the CDR3: TGTGCCTGGAGCTCGGGGAGGACTAGCGGATTTAATACGCAGTATTTT. It encodes CAWSSGRTSGFNTQYF. The full variable domain, with the rest looked up from reference TRBV30 and TRBJ2-3, is SQTIHQWPATLVQPVGSPLSLECTVEGTSNPNLYWYRQAAGRGLQLLFYSVGIGQISSEVPQNLSASRPQDRQFILSSKKLLLSDSGFYLCAWSSGRTSGFNTQYFGPGTRLTVL.